The 18 T cell receptor beta chains below come from one sample, sequenced in a study of blood T cell repertoires in COVID-19. Measured with immunoSEQ multiplex PCR; TCRdb has only the in-frame clones, and not every one. This table has about 270,000 clones, about 91% appearing once. Input material: PBMCs or T cells enriched from blood (not recorded which). The receptors originated from a woman in her forties with acute COVID-19.

The chain employs TRBV7-2 and TRBJ2-1, with 7 positions matching TRBD2. CDR3 length equals 15 residues. With 6 bases clipped from V and 3 bases from J, the junction kept 8 bases outside the gene matches. Germline assignment: CDR1 SGHTA and CDR2 FQGNSA. CDR3 bases: TGTGCCAGCAGAAGCGGGACTCTTTACTACAATGAGCAGTTCTTC. It specifies CASRSGTLYYNEQFF.

The chain uses TRBV6-5 and TRBJ2-7; maybe TRBD2 (6 bases). Germline V gene sequence: CDR1 MNHEY, CDR2 SVGAGI. Trimming stripped 5 bases from V and 4 bases from J, with 15 bases between. This CDR3 contains 14 residues. The CDR3 DNA follows: TGTGCCAGCAGTAGCCAGCAGGAGGGGTACGAGCAGTACTTC. Translating gives CASSSQQEGYEQYF.

J is TRBJ2-7 and V is TRBV5-1; TRBD1 aligns across 9 bases. The CDR3 contains 14 residues. In germline, CDR1 is SGHRS, CDR2 YFSETQ. In DNA, the CDR3 is TGCGCCAGCAGCTTGGACGGAGGCCGGGACAGGGCTTTCGTC. Protein product: CASSLDGGRDRAFV.

This chain connects TRBV20-1 to TRBJ1-2; 7 nucleotides line up with TRBD1. In germline, CDR1 is DFQATT, CDR2 SNEGSKA (reference sequence). V lost 3 bases, J lost 4 bases, and 5 bases stayed unmatched. CDR3 length equals 13 residues. CDR3 nucleotides: TGCAGTGCTAGTCGACAGGGAACCTATGGCTACACCTTC. It encodes CSASRQGTYGYTF.

This clone was seen more than once but under ten times. This sample includes further DNA sequences coding for the same CDR3. The J gene is TRBJ2-7, the V gene TRBV6-5; 10 positions agree with TRBD1. Germline V gene lookup returns CDR1 MNHEY and CDR2 SVGAGI. This CDR3 has 13 residues. V lost 6 bases to trimming and J lost 4 bases; unmatched junction nucleotides: 3. The CDR3 spells CASSRDRGYEQYF. CDR3 DNA sequence: TGTGCCAGCAGCCGGGACAGGGGATACGAGCAGTACTTC.

The CDR3 DNA reads as TGTGCCAGCAGCGTAGGCAGGAACACTGAAGCTTTCTTT. Its translation: CASSVGRNTEAFF. The rearrangement joins TRBV9 to TRBJ1-1; no clear D. Per the germline V gene, CDR1 is SGDLS and CDR2 is YYNGEE. The CDR3 length is 13 residues. Deletions cut 0 bases from V and 1 base from J, with 4 bases between.

The chain carries TRBV6-5 and TRBJ2-7, with TRBD1 matching over 8 bases. CDR3 length: 14 amino acids. The V gene's germline CDR1 is MNHEY and CDR2 SVGAGI. Unmatched junction bases numbered 7, after V lost 8 bases and J lost 1 base. This chain's CDR3 is CASVGQGSSYEQYF. As DNA, the CDR3 is TGTGCCAGCGTTGGACAGGGATCGTCCTACGAGCAGTACTTC.

This sequence joins TRBV9 and TRBJ1-2; 7 bases map to TRBD1. The CDR3 length is 16 residues. Germline V gives CDR1 SGDLS, CDR2 YYNGEE. Germline trimming cut 3 bases from V and 6 bases from J; bases unmatched to any gene: 14. The CDR3 reads CASSADIGGGRDGYTF. CDR3 in DNA: TGTGCCAGCAGCGCTGATATAGGGGGCGGGCGAGATGGCTACACCTTC.

This clone was observed once. V usage is TRBV6-5 and J usage is TRBJ1-6; 9 bases agree with TRBD1. CDR3 length: 14 residues. The germline gives CDR1 MNHEY, CDR2 SVGAGI. V dropped 5 bases and J dropped 13; count of bases not matched to a gene: 9. CDR3 protein: CASSKAGQGHPLHF. The CDR3 DNA is TGTGCCAGCAGTAAGGCGGGACAGGGTCATCCCCTCCACTTT.

A few counts support this clone. The rearrangement joins TRBV28 to TRBJ1-2; D perhaps matches TRBD1 (5 bases). The CDR3 extends over 14 amino acids. Germline CDR1 reads MDHEN; CDR2 reads SYDVKM. Trimming removed 2 bases from V and 2 bases from J, with 9 bases in between. As DNA, the CDR3 is TGTGCCAGCAGTTTAGGGGCGACCAACTATGGCTACACCTTC. This codes for CASSLGATNYGYTF.

This chain links TRBV24-1 with TRBJ1-2; TRBD1 might be the D (6 bases). The CDR3 has 14 residues. Germline lookup yields CDR1 KGHDR and CDR2 SFDVKD. V lost 4 bases and J 8 bases, leaving 16 bases between the germline ends. In DNA, the CDR3 is TGTGCCACCAGTGACCCACAGGGTTCGGGGGGCTACACCTTC. The encoded protein is CATSDPQGSGGYTF.

The genes are TRBV11-3 and TRBJ2-1; 11 nucleotides align to TRBD2. Trimming removed 5 bases from V and 2 bases from J; junction bases left unmatched: 5. The germline gives CDR1 SGHNT, CDR2 YENEEA. The CDR3 length is 16 residues. The CDR3 spells CASSRLAGRAYNEQFF. DNA for the CDR3: TGTGCCAGCAGCCGACTAGCGGGGAGAGCCTACAATGAGCAGTTCTTC.

This sequence joins TRBV4-3 and TRBJ1-2; D perhaps matches TRBD1 (5 bases). Trimming took off 0 bases at V and 3 bases at J, with 11 bases between the two ends. The CDR3 spans 15 residues. Germline CDR1 is LGHNA and CDR2 is YSLEER. Here the CDR3 DNA reads TGCGCCAGCAGCCAAGATCTGGTCAGGGACTATGGCTACACCTTC. This sequence encodes CASSQDLVRDYGYTF.

The rearrangement uses TRBV28 and TRBJ2-1, with 8 nucleotides matching TRBD2. Germline CDR1 is MDHEN and CDR2 is SYDVKM. V trimming: 7 bases; J trimming: 7 bases; junction bases outside the gene matches: 12. The CDR3 extends over 15 amino acids. The CDR3 sequence: CASTGAGVGFNEQFF. CDR3 nucleotide sequence: TGTGCCAGCACGGGAGCGGGAGTCGGGTTTAATGAGCAGTTCTTC.

As concerns this clone: One end of the junction varies from germline; a read error may be responsible. V gene TRBV3-1 (or the pseudogene TRBV3-2) combines with J gene TRBJ1-2; 7 nucleotides align to TRBD1. CDR3 length: 13 amino acids. Germline CDR1 LGHDT, CDR2 YNNKEL (reference sequence). The CDR3 reads CASSQGAGGGYTF. DNA for the CDR3: TGTGCCAGCAGTCAAGGAGCAGGGGGTGGCTACACCTTC.

The CDR3 reads CASSAVRQSYEQYF. The CDR3 DNA sequence: TGTGCCAGCAGTGCCGTCAGACAGTCCTACGAGCAGTACTTC. The rearrangement uses TRBV11-2 and TRBJ2-7; maybe TRBD1 (5 bases). The CDR3 sequence is 14 residues long. From germline, CDR1 is SGHAT and CDR2 FQNNGV. The V end was cut by 6 bases, the J end by 1 base, with 13 bases between.

This clone has just one count. The genes are TRBV6-1 and TRBJ2-7; possible D gene TRBD1, 6 bases. Germline loops: CDR1 MNHNS, CDR2 SASEGT. Trimming removed 3 bases from V and 7 bases from J, with 13 bases in between. The CDR3 totals 13 residues. For the CDR3, the DNA is TGTGCCAGCAGTGACCCAGGGGTACGGGAGCAGTACTTC. Its translation is CASSDPGVREQYF.

The gene calls are TRBV3-1 (or the pseudogene TRBV3-2) and TRBJ2-7; weak D call: TRBD1 (6 bases). CDR1 is LGHDT and CDR2 is YNNKEL in the germline V gene (reference sequence). The CDR3 totals 14 residues. V dropped 2 bases and J dropped 5 bases, with 13 bases sitting between them. The chain's CDR3 is CASSQKAGDHEQYF. CDR3 DNA: TGTGCCAGCAGCCAAAAAGCAGGGGATCACGAGCAGTACTTC.